The 10 T cell receptor beta chains below all came from one sample that was sequenced in a study of T cell responses to AZD1222 COVID-19 vaccine. Sequencing used immunoSEQ multiplex PCR; TCRdb keeps in-frame clones, though not all of them. The sample includes about 73,000 clones, 85% to 90% seen only once; the top ten take approximately 1.3%. This sample comprised peripheral blood, obtained 28 days after the second AZD1222 dose. The receptor set was obtained from an adult who received the AZD1222 COVID-19 vaccine.

The V call is TRBV2, the J call TRBJ2-7; the D gene is possibly TRBD1 (6 bases). There are 16 residues in the CDR3. Germline CDR1 reads SNHLY; CDR2 reads FYNNEI. V was pared by 4 bases and J by 6 bases, with 22 bases between. The CDR3 coding sequence is TGTGCCAGCAGTGGGTCCTTTACAGGGACCTTAGGCGAGCAGTACTTC. It specifies CASSGSFTGTLGEQYF.

This sequence joins TRBV30 and TRBJ1-1; TRBD1 aligns across 9 bases. Germline CDR1 reads GTSNPN; CDR2 reads SVGIG (reference sequence). There are 14 residues in the CDR3. The V and J ends lost 5 bases and 8 bases, in that order; junction bases with no gene match: 12. In DNA form, the CDR3 reads TGTGCCTGGTACCTGGGACAGGGTTATCGGGAAGCTTTCTTT. This encodes CAWYLGQGYREAFF.

The sample holds one count of this clone. The chain uses TRBV24-1 and TRBJ2-1; D unclear. The germline gives CDR1 KGHDR, CDR2 SFDVKD. The CDR3 runs 15 residues. The V end lost 1 base, the J end lost 5 bases, and 11 bases lay between the germline ends. For the CDR3, the DNA is TGTGCCACCAGTGATTTTGGGGTGCCTCACAATGAGCAGTTCTTC. Amino acids: CATSDFGVPHNEQFF.

The V and J genes are TRBV6-5 and TRBJ1-4; tentatively, D is TRBD1 (6 bases). The ends were cut back, 0 bases at V and 8 bases at J, with 10 bases in the middle. Germline V CDR1 and CDR2: MNHEY, SVGAGI. There are 14 residues in the CDR3. DNA of the CDR3: TGTGCCAGCAGTTACTCGGGACACATCGAAAAACTGTTTTTT. It codes for CASSYSGHIEKLFF.

J is TRBJ1-2 and V is TRBV27; 8 positions agree with TRBD1. The germline CDR1 and CDR2 sequences are MNHEY and SMNVEV (reference sequence). CDR3 size: 16 residues. The J segment lost 10 bases and the V segment lost 0 bases, leaving 13 bases of the junction unmatched. Here the CDR3 reads CASSLSAGQGALPYTF. The CDR3 nucleotides read TGTGCCAGCAGTTTATCCGCTGGGCAGGGGGCGCTCCCCTACACCTTC.

The chain employs TRBV7-8 and TRBJ1-4, with D uncertain. Germline lookup yields CDR1 SGHVS and CDR2 FQNEAQ. Trimming took 5 bases from V and 4 from J, leaving 14 bases between them. There are 15 residues in the CDR3. DNA of the CDR3: TGTGCCAGCAGCCCAACCTATCAGCGTAATGAAAAACTGTTTTTT. As protein: CASSPTYQRNEKLFF.

The V gene is TRBV9, the J gene TRBJ1-6; tentatively, D is TRBD1 (6 bases). Trimming shortened V by 3 bases and J by 9 bases, and 19 bases separated the two germline ends. Germline assignment: CDR1 SGDLS and CDR2 YYNGEE. The CDR3 totals 16 residues. DNA of the CDR3: TGTGCCAGCAGCGCCGGGGAGGGGGTTAGTGGTTCACCCCTCCACTTT. This sequence encodes CASSAGEGVSGSPLHF.

The chain links TRBV6-6 to TRBJ1-5; 8 bases agree with TRBD1. Germline assignment: CDR1 MNHNY and CDR2 SVGAGI (reference sequence). With V trimmed by 7 bases and J by 1 base, 9 bases remained unmatched. The CDR3 contains 16 residues. The CDR3 region is CASTPGQGVSNQPQHF. CDR3 bases: TGTGCCAGCACACCTGGACAGGGAGTCAGCAATCAGCCCCAGCATTTT.

The V and J genes are TRBV11-2 and TRBJ2-7; tentatively, D is TRBD1 or TRBD2 (5 bases each). This CDR3 contains 14 residues. Germline V gene data show CDR1 as SGHAT and CDR2 as FQNNGV. The germline V and J ends were trimmed by 3 bases and 6 bases, with 15 bases remaining between them. CDR3: CASSFGAARGEQYF. The CDR3 DNA sequence: TGTGCCAGCAGCTTTGGAGCGGCGAGGGGCGAGCAGTACTTC.

This chain uses TRBV9 with TRBJ2-7, with D possibly being TRBD1 or TRBD2 (5 bases each). The germline gives CDR1 SGDLS, CDR2 YYNGEE. The V and J ends lost 6 bases and 0 bases respectively, with 13 bases between them. This CDR3 has 14 amino acids. CDR3: CASNPGPSSYEQYF. The CDR3 DNA reads TGTGCCAGCAACCCGGGGCCAAGCTCCTACGAGCAGTACTTC.